The 15 T cell receptor beta chains presented below share a single source sample, sequenced in a study of blood T cell repertoires in COVID-19. Clones were read by immunoSEQ multiplex PCR, and TCRdb kept only the in-frame ones, dropping some. In the table there are approximately 360,000 clones, roughly 90% of which are singletons. The sequenced sample was PBMCs or T cells enriched from blood (not recorded which). These receptors were taken from a woman in her twenties or thirties with acute COVID-19.

The chain carries TRBV6-5 and TRBJ2-1; D gene unclear. This CDR3 contains 13 residues. Germline lookup yields CDR1 MNHEY and CDR2 SVGAGI. The ends were cut back, 6 bases at V and 0 bases at J, with 6 bases in the middle. Written as DNA, the CDR3 is TGTGCCAGCAGGGCGGACTCCTACAATGAGCAGTTCTTC. Its translation is CASRADSYNEQFF.

The J gene is TRBJ2-7, the V gene TRBV7-2; D unclear. The CDR3 is 15 residues long. Looked up from germline, CDR1 is SGHTA and CDR2 is FQGNSA. Trimming cost V 1 base and J 0 bases, with 10 bases left between them. In DNA, the CDR3 is TGTGCCAGCAGCTTAGTAGTGACAAGCTCCTACGAGCAGTACTTC. Its translation is CASSLVVTSSYEQYF. The variable domain in full, completed from reference TRBV7-2 and TRBJ2-7, reads GAGVSQSPSNKVTEKGKDVELRCDPISGHTALYWYRQSLGQGLEFLIYFQGNSAPDKSGLPSDRFSAERTGGSVSTLTIQRTQQEDSAVYLCASSLVVTSSYEQYFGPGTRLTVT.

The chain uses TRBV7-8 and TRBJ2-2; tentatively, D is TRBD1 (6 bases). Germline lookup yields CDR1 SGHVS and CDR2 FQNEAQ. The V end was cut by 1 base, the J end by 0 bases, with 12 bases between. The CDR3 is 17 residues long. In DNA form, the CDR3 reads TGTGCCAGCAGCTTAGTTCGGACAGTTTCGAACACCGGGGAGCTGTTTTTT. Translation gives CASSLVRTVSNTGELFF.

The chain has TRBV24-1 and TRBJ2-3, with TRBD2 as a possible D gene (5 bases). Between the trimmed V and J ends, which lost 5 bases and 0 bases, there was a span of 5 bases. The CDR3 spans 13 residues. Germline CDR1 is KGHDR and CDR2 is SFDVKD. The CDR3 DNA reads TGTGCCACCAGTGGCGGGAGCACAGATACGCAGTATTTT. This codes for CATSGGSTDTQYF.

This sequence joins TRBV5-8 and TRBJ1-4, with unresolved D. The germline CDR1 and CDR2 sequences are SGHTS and YDEGEE. The CDR3 sequence is 16 residues long. V was cut by 0 bases and J by 3 bases, with 12 bases left in between. The CDR3 nucleotides read TGTGCCAGCAGCTTGGCAACTATGTCAGCTAATGAAAAACTGTTTTTT. Translating gives CASSLATMSANEKLFF.

The gene calls are TRBV5-6 and TRBJ1-3, with 8 bases matching TRBD1. This CDR3 is built from 16 residues. The V gene end was trimmed by 3 bases and the J gene end by 0 bases; junction bases not matched to a gene: 5. Germline loops: CDR1 SGHDT, CDR2 YYEEEE. CDR3 residues: CASSSRQGFSGNTIYF. CDR3 DNA sequence: TGTGCCAGCAGCTCCCGACAGGGGTTCTCTGGAAACACCATATATTTT.

This clone was observed once. V gene TRBV6-5 combines with J gene TRBJ2-7; 7 bases are shared with TRBD1. J was trimmed by 3 bases and V by 5 bases; bases with no gene match: 7. Germline V gene sequence: CDR1 MNHEY, CDR2 SVGAGI. The CDR3 spans 14 residues. The CDR3 spells CASSQQGSYYEQYF. CDR3 coding DNA: TGTGCCAGCAGTCAACAGGGGTCGTACTACGAGCAGTACTTC.

J is TRBJ2-2 and V is TRBV10-3, with 7 bases that match TRBD1. Germline values: CDR1 ENHRY, CDR2 SYGVKD. With V trimmed by 6 bases and J by 3 bases, 4 bases remained unmatched. The CDR3 runs to 14 residues. The DNA for the CDR3 is TGTGCCATCAGACAAACAGGGGACACCGGGGAGCTGTTTTTT. Its protein product is CAIRQTGDTGELFF.

V and J are TRBV6-5 and TRBJ1-2; the D gene is possibly TRBD1 (5 bases). This CDR3 has 14 residues. V lost 6 bases and J 4 bases, leaving 15 bases between the germline ends. Germline-derived CDR1 and CDR2 are MNHEY and SVGAGI. CDR3 loop: CASRGRESPYGYTF. Written as DNA, the CDR3 is TGTGCCAGCAGGGGGCGCGAATCCCCCTATGGCTACACCTTC.

The rearrangement uses TRBV10-2 and TRBJ2-7; 8 bases fit TRBD2. The CDR3 is made up of 15 amino acids. The J segment lost 6 bases and the V segment lost 2 bases, leaving 9 bases of the junction unmatched. Germline lookup yields CDR1 WSHSY and CDR2 SAAADI. CDR3 amino acids: CASSEGRGLVIEQYF. CDR3 in DNA: TGCGCCAGCAGTGAGGGAAGGGGACTAGTAATCGAGCAGTACTTC.

This chain uses TRBV4-2 with TRBJ2-7; possible D gene TRBD2, 6 bases. The germline CDR1 and CDR2 sequences are LGHNA and YNFKEQ. Trimming removed 0 bases from V and 7 bases from J, with 13 bases in between. There are 14 residues in the CDR3. CDR3 sequence reads: CASSQDRLVGEQYF. CDR3 in DNA: TGTGCCAGCAGCCAAGATCGACTAGTGGGGGAGCAGTACTTC.

The chain carries TRBV7-8 and TRBJ2-3, with TRBD2 identical over 9 bases. The CDR3 contains 16 residues. CDR1 and CDR2 (germline): SGHVS, FQNEAQ. J lost 0 bases, V lost 5 bases, and 6 bases had no gene match. The chain's CDR3 is CASSPPAGGSTDTQYF. CDR3 coding DNA: TGTGCCAGCAGCCCTCCAGCGGGGGGTAGCACAGATACGCAGTATTTT.

The rearrangement uses TRBV3-1 (or the pseudogene TRBV3-2) and TRBJ1-1; D might be TRBD1 (5 bases). From germline, CDR1 is LGHDT and CDR2 YNNKEL (reference sequence). CDR3 length: 14 residues. With 5 bases removed from V and 6 bases from J, the gap between germline ends came to 16 bases. The CDR3, as DNA: TGTGCCAGCAGCACGCTTGGGGCCGTCTCTGAAGCTTTCTTT. It encodes CASSTLGAVSEAFF.

The V gene is TRBV6-1, the J gene TRBJ2-5; 8 bases are a match to TRBD1. The CDR3 spans 15 residues. The V gene end was trimmed by 2 bases and the J gene end by 5 bases; junction bases not matched to a gene: 7. Germline assignment: CDR1 MNHNS and CDR2 SASEGT. CDR3 nucleotides: TGTGCCAGCAGTGAAACCCTGGACAGGGCCGAGACCCAGTACTTC. Translated, it gives CASSETLDRAETQYF.

With regard to this clone: The sample carries other DNA sequences with the same CDR3. CDR3 bases: TGTGCCTGGAGTCCAGACAGGGGATATGGCTACACCTTC. Translated: CAWSPDRGYGYTF. V gene TRBV30 combines with J gene TRBJ1-2; 8 positions agree with TRBD1. CDR3 length: 13 residues. After removal of 2 bases from V and 5 bases from J, the junction contained 4 bases not matched to a gene. From germline, CDR1 is GTSNPN and CDR2 SVGIG (reference sequence).